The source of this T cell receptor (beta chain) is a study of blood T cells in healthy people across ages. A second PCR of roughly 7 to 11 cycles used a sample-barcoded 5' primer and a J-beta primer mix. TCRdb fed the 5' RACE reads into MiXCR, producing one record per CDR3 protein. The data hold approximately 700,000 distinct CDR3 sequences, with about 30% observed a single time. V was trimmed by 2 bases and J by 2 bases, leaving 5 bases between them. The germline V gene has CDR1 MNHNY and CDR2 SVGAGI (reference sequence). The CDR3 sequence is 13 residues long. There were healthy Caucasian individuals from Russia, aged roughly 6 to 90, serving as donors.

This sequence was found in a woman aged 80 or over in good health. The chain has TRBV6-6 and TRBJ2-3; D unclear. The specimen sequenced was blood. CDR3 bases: TGTGCCAGCAGTTACGTTCACACAGATACGCAGTATTTT. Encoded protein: CASSYVHTDTQYF.